Listed here is a single T cell receptor (beta chain). Its antigen is undetermined. The data were obtained in a study of T cells in localized non-small cell lung cancer. The CDR3 spans 15 residues. V dropped 0 bases and J dropped 4 bases, with 10 bases sitting between them. Germline values: CDR1 LNHNV, CDR2 YYDKDF (reference sequence). Sequenced by immunoSEQ multiplex PCR; TCRdb stores in-frame clones only, minus some. The repertoire includes 20,000 to 25,000 clones, 70% to 90% of them detected once, and roughly 1.2% sits in the top ten. General study findings and limits: There was higher T cell clonality in uninvolved adjacent lung than in tumor, and it was highest there. Of the top 100 tumor clones, median roughly 60 were in adjacent lung, approximately 28 among its top 100. Patients showing higher blood T cell density tended to see longer overall survival. As only one tumor region underwent sequencing, heterogeneity remains possible.

The source is a woman aged 35-70 years with stage I lung adenocarcinoma. The specimen comprised peripheral blood, sampled before any cancer treatment. The V gene is TRBV15, the J gene TRBJ1-3; D perhaps matches TRBD1 (6 bases). CDR3 in amino acids: CATSRDQGSGNTIYF. As DNA, the CDR3 is TGTGCCACCAGCAGAGATCAGGGGTCAGGAAACACCATATATTTT.